Following are 5 T cell receptor beta chains from one sample sequenced in a study of identical twins. TCRdb reprocessed the 5' RACE reads with MiXCR, giving one entry per CDR3 protein. The table has under 800,000 distinct CDR3 sequences, roughly 20% seen once. These sequences were also reported in another study, on T cells expressing NK-cell markers.

Sample: PBMCs. The receptors shown here come from a woman between 18 and 30 years old in good health.

The V call is TRBV29-1, the J call TRBJ2-3; a weak D match, TRBD2 (6 bases). The CDR3 consists of 16 residues. Germline V gives CDR1 SQVTM, CDR2 ANQGSEA. The V end was cut by 5 bases, the J end by 3 bases, with 21 bases between. The CDR3 loop is CSVLSGAGVETDTQYF. As DNA, the CDR3 is TGCAGCGTTCTTTCGGGAGCGGGTGTAGAAACAGATACGCAGTATTTT.

This clonotype was detected many times. The V gene is TRBV20-1, the J gene TRBJ2-3; 7 bases are a match to TRBD2. This CDR3 is 15 amino acids long. Germline CDR1 reads DFQATT; CDR2 reads SNEGSKA (reference sequence). V trimming: 3 bases; J trimming: 1 base; junction bases outside the gene matches: 7. The CDR3 DNA reads TGCAGTGCTAGTTCCGGACTAGACCGCACAGATACGCAGTATTTT. Translated, it gives CSASSGLDRTDTQYF.

This clonotype was found a few times. The J gene is TRBJ2-7, the V gene TRBV6-2 or TRBV6-3; unclear D gene. V was trimmed by 6 bases and J by 0 bases, leaving 12 bases between them. Germline V CDR1 and CDR2: MNHEY, SVGEGT. The CDR3 is made up of 14 amino acids. The CDR3 bases are TGTGCCAGCAGCGCCGACGGGTTCTCCTACGAGCAGTACTTC. Protein: CASSADGFSYEQYF.

A few counts support this clonotype. The chain carries TRBV12-3 or TRBV12-4 and TRBJ2-7; 7 bases are shared with TRBD2. The CDR3 runs 16 residues. Germline trimming cut 3 bases from V and 4 bases from J; bases unmatched to any gene: 12. CDR3 nucleotides: TGTGCCAGCAGTTTGATGGCTAGCGGAGGTATGTACGAGCAGTACTTC. It specifies CASSLMASGGMYEQYF.

The chain employs TRBV12-3 or TRBV12-4 and TRBJ2-1; 8 bases line up with TRBD2. The CDR3 has 16 amino acids. The junction had 11 bases not matched to a gene; V was cut back by 4 bases and J by 6 bases. The CDR3 region has the DNA TGTGCCAGCAGTTCTACCGTGACTAGCGCCACCAATGAGCAGTTCTTC. Its protein product is CASSSTVTSATNEQFF.